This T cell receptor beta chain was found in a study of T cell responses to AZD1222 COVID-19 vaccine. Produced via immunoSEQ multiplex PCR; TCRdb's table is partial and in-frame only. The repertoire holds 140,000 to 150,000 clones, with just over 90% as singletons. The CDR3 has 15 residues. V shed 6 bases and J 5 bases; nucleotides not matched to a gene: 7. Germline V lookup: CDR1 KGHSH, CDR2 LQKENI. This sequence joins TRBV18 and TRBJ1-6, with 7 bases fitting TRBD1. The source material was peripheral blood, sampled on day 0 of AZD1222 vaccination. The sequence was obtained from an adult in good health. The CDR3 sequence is CASSQQGTNNSPLHF. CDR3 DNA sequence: TGTGCCAGCTCTCAACAGGGGACCAATAATTCACCCCTCCACTTT.